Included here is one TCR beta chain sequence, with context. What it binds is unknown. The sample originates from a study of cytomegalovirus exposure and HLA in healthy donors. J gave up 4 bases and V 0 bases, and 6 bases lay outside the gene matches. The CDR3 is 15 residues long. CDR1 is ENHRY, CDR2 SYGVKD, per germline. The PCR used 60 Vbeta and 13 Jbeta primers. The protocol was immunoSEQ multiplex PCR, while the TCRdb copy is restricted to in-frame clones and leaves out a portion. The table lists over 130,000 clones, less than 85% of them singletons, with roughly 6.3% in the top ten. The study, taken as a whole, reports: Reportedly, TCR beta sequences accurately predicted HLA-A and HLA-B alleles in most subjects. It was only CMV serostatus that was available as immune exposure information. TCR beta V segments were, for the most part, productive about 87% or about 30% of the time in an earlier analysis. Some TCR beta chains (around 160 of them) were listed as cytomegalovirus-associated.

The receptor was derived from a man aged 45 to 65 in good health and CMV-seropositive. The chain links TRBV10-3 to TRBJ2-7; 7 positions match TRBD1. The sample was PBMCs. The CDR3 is CAISESKGAQYEQYF. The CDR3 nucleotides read TGTGCCATCAGTGAGTCGAAGGGGGCGCAGTACGAGCAGTACTTC.